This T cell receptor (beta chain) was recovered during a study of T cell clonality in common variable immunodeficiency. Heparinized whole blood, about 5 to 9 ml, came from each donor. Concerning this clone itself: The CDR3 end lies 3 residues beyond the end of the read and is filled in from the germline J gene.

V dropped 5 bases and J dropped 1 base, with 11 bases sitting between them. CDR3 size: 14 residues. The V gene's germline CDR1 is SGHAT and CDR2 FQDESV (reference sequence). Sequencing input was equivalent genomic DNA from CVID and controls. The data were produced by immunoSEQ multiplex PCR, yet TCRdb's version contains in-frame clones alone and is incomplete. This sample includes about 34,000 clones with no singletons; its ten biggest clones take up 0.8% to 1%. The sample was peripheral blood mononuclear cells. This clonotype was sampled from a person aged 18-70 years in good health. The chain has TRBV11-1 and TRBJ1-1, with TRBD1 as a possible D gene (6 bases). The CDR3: CASSRTERNTEAFF. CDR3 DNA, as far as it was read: TGTGCCAGCAGCCGGACAGAACGGAACACTGAA.